This T cell receptor beta chain was profiled in a study of breast tumors, draining lymph nodes, adjacent tissues. Breast cancer patients provided tissue from their axillary draining lymph nodes. The CDR3 contains 15 residues. From germline, CDR1 is SGHTS and CDR2 YDEGEE. The V end was cut by 2 bases, the J end by 4 bases, with 12 bases between. This clonotype was counted ten times or more. The antigen remains undetermined. TCRdb reprocessed the multiplex PCR reads with MiXCR, giving one entry per CDR3 protein. In the table there are approximately 190,000 distinct CDR3 sequences, approximately 30% of which are singletons. Study findings and constraints: The data were judged consistent with most tumor T cells coming from lymph node and expanding in tumor. Luminal-like breast cancer showed significantly greater tumor-nontumor repertoire similarity than basal-like breast cancer did.

This chain joins TRBV5-8 and TRBJ2-2; D is tentatively TRBD1 or TRBD2 (6 bases each). The sequencing sample was made of axillary lymph node tissue. The clonotype comes from a female donor with breast cancer. Some clones in this sample may be carry-over from other donors' samples. The CDR3 region has the DNA TGTGCCAGCAGCTTACCGGGGGCAAGCACCGGGGAGCTGTTTTTT. This translates into CASSLPGASTGELFF.